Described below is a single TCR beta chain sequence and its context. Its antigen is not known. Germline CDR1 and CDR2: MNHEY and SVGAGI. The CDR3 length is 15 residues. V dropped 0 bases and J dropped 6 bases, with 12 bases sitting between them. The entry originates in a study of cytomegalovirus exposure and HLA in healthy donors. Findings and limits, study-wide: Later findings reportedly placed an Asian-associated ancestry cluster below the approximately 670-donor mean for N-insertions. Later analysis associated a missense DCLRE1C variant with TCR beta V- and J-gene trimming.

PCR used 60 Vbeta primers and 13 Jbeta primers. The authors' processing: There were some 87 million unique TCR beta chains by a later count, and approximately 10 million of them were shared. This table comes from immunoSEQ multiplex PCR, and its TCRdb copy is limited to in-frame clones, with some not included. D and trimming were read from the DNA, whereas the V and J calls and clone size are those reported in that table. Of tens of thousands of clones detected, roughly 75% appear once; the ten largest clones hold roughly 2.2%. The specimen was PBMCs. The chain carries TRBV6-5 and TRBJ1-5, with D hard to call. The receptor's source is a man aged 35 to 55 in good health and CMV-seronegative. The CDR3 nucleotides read TGTGCCAGCAGTTACTCGTTCACGGGTATTCAGCCCCAGCATTTT. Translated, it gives CASSYSFTGIQPQHF.